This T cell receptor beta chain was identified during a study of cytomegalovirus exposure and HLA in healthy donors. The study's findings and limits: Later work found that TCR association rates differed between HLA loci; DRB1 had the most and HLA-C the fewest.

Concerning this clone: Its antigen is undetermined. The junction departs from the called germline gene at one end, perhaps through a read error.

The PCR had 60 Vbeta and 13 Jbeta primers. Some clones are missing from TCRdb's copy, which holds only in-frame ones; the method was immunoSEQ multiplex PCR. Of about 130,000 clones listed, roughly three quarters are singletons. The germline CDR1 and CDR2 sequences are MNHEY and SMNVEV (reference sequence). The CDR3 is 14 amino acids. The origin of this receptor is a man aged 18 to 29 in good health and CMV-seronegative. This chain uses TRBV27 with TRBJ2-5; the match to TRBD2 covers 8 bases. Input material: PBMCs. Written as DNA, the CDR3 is TGTGCCAGCAGTTCCGGGGGGGCCCAAGGGACCCAGTACTTC. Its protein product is CASSSGGAQGTQYF.